This entry lists 18 T cell receptor beta chains sequenced from one sample in a study of blood T cell repertoires in COVID-19 (dated by TCRdb to 2020 to 2021). Libraries were built with the immunoSEQ multiplex PCR assay. TCRdb took over this immuneACCESS table, retaining in-frame rearrangements with V and J assigned. Such tables are incomplete; in checked studies, under half of the missing clones stem from an unresolved V gene, and the remainder is unexplained. The table for this sample lists 70,000 or so clones; 79% of them were counted only once. Of the sample, approximately 50% falls within the top ten clones. Material for sequencing was peripheral blood. The receptor set was obtained from a human donor in a cohort sampled during active COVID-19.

The rearrangement uses TRBV3-1 (or the pseudogene TRBV3-2) and TRBJ2-7; D remains ambiguous. The CDR3 sequence is 12 residues long. Germline V gene sequence: CDR1 LGHDT, CDR2 YNNKEL (reference sequence). V lost 0 bases, J lost 4 bases, and 4 bases lay in between. The CDR3 nucleotides read TGTGCCAGCAGCCAAGACAGGTACGAGCAGTACTTC. Its protein product is CASSQDRYEQYF.

This chain links TRBV19 with TRBJ2-6; D possibly corresponds to TRBD1 (5 bases). This CDR3 region has 14 residues. The germline gives CDR1 LNHDA, CDR2 SQIVND (reference sequence). V shed 6 bases and J shed 0 bases, with 6 bases lying between them. The DNA of the CDR3 is TGTGCCAGTAGCGACAGCTCTGGGGCCAACGTCCTGACTTTC. It yields the protein CASSDSSGANVLTF.

V and J are TRBV27 and TRBJ2-5; 12 positions agree with TRBD2. Trimming cost V 2 bases and J 1 base; bases outside gene matches: 5. Germline V CDR1 and CDR2: MNHEY, SMNVEV (reference sequence). The length of the CDR3 is 17 residues. Here the CDR3 DNA reads TGTGCCAGCAGTTTAAGGGGGACTAGCGGGTTCCAAGAGACCCAGTACTTC. As protein: CASSLRGTSGFQETQYF.

The chain recombines TRBV10-2 with TRBJ1-5, with D possibly matching TRBD1 (5 bases). Trimming left V 2 bases short and J 4 bases short, with 12 bases between. This CDR3 spans 15 amino acids. The V gene's germline CDR1 is WSHSY and CDR2 SAAADI. CDR3: CASSEMWGENQPQHF. CDR3 in DNA: TGCGCCAGCAGTGAGATGTGGGGGGAGAATCAGCCCCAGCATTTT.

The chain recombines TRBV12-3 or TRBV12-4 with TRBJ2-5; the D gene is possibly TRBD2 (6 bases). This CDR3 spans 13 amino acids. Trimming cost V 7 bases and J 5 bases, with 14 bases left between them. As DNA, the CDR3 is TGTGCCAGCACCTCATCGGGGGAGGAGACCCAGTACTTC. Protein sequence: CASTSSGEETQYF.

This clone was picked up one time. CDR3 region: CASSLGTGEEKLFF. The CDR3 nucleotides are TGTGCCAGCAGCCTCGGGACAGGGGAAGAAAAACTGTTTTTT. This sequence joins TRBV6-5 and TRBJ1-4; 10 nucleotides agree with TRBD1. Germline CDR1 MNHEY, CDR2 SVGAGI. The V segment lost 6 bases and the J segment 8 bases; nucleotides outside the gene matches: 6. The CDR3 length is 14 residues.

The chain couples TRBV29-1 to TRBJ1-1; 9 nucleotides agree with TRBD1. V trimming: 5 bases; J trimming: 3 bases; junction bases outside the gene matches: 7. The CDR3 runs 14 residues. Germline V gives CDR1 SQVTM, CDR2 ANQGSEA. CDR3 bases: TGCAGCGTTAGACAGGGGGGCACTGACACTGAAGCTTTCTTT. It encodes CSVRQGGTDTEAFF.

The rearrangement links TRBV7-9 to TRBJ1-2; D possibly corresponds to TRBD1 (5 bases). The V end was cut by 5 bases, the J end by 5 bases, with 15 bases between. The CDR3 runs 14 residues. Germline CDR1 and CDR2: SEHNR and FQNEAQ (reference sequence). CDR3 sequence (DNA): TGTGCCAGCAGCCGGCAGGGAATCCGATATGGCTACACCTTC. This codes for CASSRQGIRYGYTF.

This sequence joins TRBV6-6 and TRBJ2-7, with D perhaps TRBD1 (6 bases). The CDR3 has 12 amino acids. V was cut by 5 bases and J by 7 bases, with 12 bases left in between. Germline values: CDR1 MNHNY, CDR2 SVGAGI (reference sequence). CDR3 loop: CASSLQGGEQYF. CDR3 nucleotides: TGTGCCAGCAGTCTACAGGGCGGGGAGCAGTACTTC.

The V gene is TRBV18, the J gene TRBJ1-3; D is undetermined. Trimming removed 5 bases from V and 4 bases from J, with 15 bases in between. Germline-derived CDR1 and CDR2 are KGHSH and LQKENI. CDR3 size: 15 residues. The DNA for the CDR3 is TGTGCCAGCTCAGTGAACCCCGGAGGCGGAAACACCATATATTTT. The encoded protein is CASSVNPGGGNTIYF.

For this clone: Distinct nucleotide sequences in the sample also encode this CDR3. The rearrangement joins TRBV7-9 to TRBJ1-2; D is undetermined. CDR3 length: 12 amino acids. Deletions cut 1 base from V and 4 bases from J, with 4 bases between. Germline V gene data show CDR1 as SEHNR and CDR2 as FQNEAQ (reference sequence). CDR3 nucleotides: TGTGCCAGCAGCTTAGATAGCTATGGCTACACCTTC. Protein: CASSLDSYGYTF.

J is TRBJ2-7 and V is TRBV9, with 7 bases fitting TRBD2. Losses at the gene ends were 0 bases for V and 10 bases for J; bases not matched to a gene: 7. The CDR3 runs 13 residues. CDR1 SGDLS and CDR2 YYNGEE come from the germline V gene. The CDR3 here is CASSVDPLAEQYF. CDR3 coding DNA: TGTGCCAGCAGCGTAGACCCTCTAGCGGAACAGTACTTC. The whole variable domain, remainder taken from reference TRBV9 and TRBJ2-7, is DSGVTQTPKHLITATGQRVTLRCSPRSGDLSVYWYQQSLDQGLQFLIQYYNGEERAKGNILERFSAQQFPDLHSELNLSSLELGDSALYFCASSVDPLAEQYFGPGTRLTVT.

The chain employs TRBV20-1 and TRBJ2-2, with D unclear. Trimming shortened V by 3 bases and J by 9 bases, and 11 bases separated the two germline ends. Germline V gene sequence: CDR1 DFQATT, CDR2 SNEGSKA (reference sequence). This CDR3 contains 12 residues. The DNA for the CDR3 is TGCAGTGCTAGTCCCCAGGCTCGGGAGCTGTTTTTT. It codes for CSASPQARELFF.

Here the CDR3 reads CASSQNRGIGTDTQYF. The CDR3 nucleotides are TGTGCCAGCTCACAAAACAGGGGAATTGGAACAGATACGCAGTATTTT. This chain uses TRBV18 with TRBJ2-3, with 7 bases aligning to TRBD1. This CDR3 comprises 16 residues. With V trimmed by 4 bases and J by 3 bases, 10 bases remained unmatched. The germline V gene encodes CDR1 KGHSH and CDR2 LQKENI.

The chain is built from TRBV9 and TRBJ2-1; 9 nucleotides agree with TRBD2. The CDR3 is 15 amino acids. V trimming: 5 bases; J trimming: 1 base; junction bases outside the gene matches: 4. Per germline, CDR1 SGDLS and CDR2 YYNGEE. CDR3 loop: CASRAGLASYNEQFF. The CDR3 DNA reads TGTGCCAGCAGGGCCGGACTAGCGTCCTACAATGAGCAGTTCTTC. Full variable domain (rest looked up from reference TRBV9 and TRBJ2-1): DSGVTQTPKHLITATGQRVTLRCSPRSGDLSVYWYQQSLDQGLQFLIQYYNGEERAKGNILERFSAQQFPDLHSELNLSSLELGDSALYFCASRAGLASYNEQFFGPGTRLTVL.

The V gene is TRBV28, the J gene TRBJ1-4; 10 nucleotides match TRBD1. The CDR3 runs to 14 residues. CDR1 is MDHEN and CDR2 is SYDVKM in the germline V gene. The junction had 3 bases not matched to a gene; V was cut back by 4 bases and J by 7 bases. Here the CDR3 DNA reads TGTGCCAGCAGTTCCGGGACAGGGGTTGAAAAACTGTTTTTT. The encoded protein is CASSSGTGVEKLFF.

The chain carries TRBV6-1 and TRBJ2-5; no definite D call. CDR1 is MNHNS and CDR2 is SASEGT in the germline V gene. The CDR3 is 12 amino acids. V was clipped by 2 bases and J by 5 bases, with 6 bases between them. CDR3 sequence reads: CASSERRETQYF. In DNA form, the CDR3 reads TGTGCCAGCAGTGAACGCCGGGAGACCCAGTACTTC.

This clone was observed a few times. The V and J genes are TRBV28 and TRBJ2-7, with 8 bases identical to TRBD2. This CDR3 has 14 residues. The V gene end was trimmed by 9 bases and the J gene end by 4 bases; junction bases not matched to a gene: 11. The germline gives CDR1 MDHEN, CDR2 SYDVKM. CDR3 protein: CASTSGGDWYEQYF. The CDR3 nucleotides read TGTGCCAGTACTTCCGGGGGGGATTGGTACGAGCAGTACTTC.